This entry concerns a single T cell receptor (beta chain). The sample is drawn from a study of blood T cell repertoires in COVID-19. Study overall: Researchers got acute and convalescent COVID-19 samples from the United States, Italy and Spain. Sources were T cells, B-cell-depleted T cells, or PBMCs; the material itself was cDNA or gDNA.

Under the authors' procedure: Estimates of nucleated cell counts were drawn from the amplification of reference gene primers. This table comes from immunoSEQ multiplex PCR, and its TCRdb copy is limited to in-frame clones, with some not included. V and J calls and clone size come straight from that table; D and trimming were deduced from the DNA. This sample has 200,000 to 300,000 clones; about 83% occur once, and the top ten carry more than 5.5%. The CDR3 spans 13 residues. Germline assignment: CDR1 MNHEY and CDR2 SVGAGI. Unmatched junction bases numbered 5, after V lost 10 bases and J lost 1 base. The genes are TRBV6-5 and TRBJ1-2; 8 bases agree with TRBD1. This clonotype was obtained from a human donor in a cohort sampled during active COVID-19. Input material: peripheral blood. CDR3 DNA: TGTGCCACCAAGACAGGGGATAACTATGGCTACACCTTC. Protein product: CATKTGDNYGYTF.